The sequence of this TCR beta chain was determined in a study of regulatory T cells in long-lasting Graves disease. This clonotype has a handful of counts. Time point meaning: persistent/refractory GD, antithyroid drugs over 5 years with positive TRAb. TCR sequences were obtained from RNA taken from PBMCs. Diagnoses of Graves' disease were made by American Thyroid Association guidelines. With EDTA tubes as the receptacles, 7.5 to 9 milliliters of peripheral blood were drawn. Library construction for TCR beta used iRepertoire HTBI primers and Arm-PCR of CDR3 regions. In TCRdb, the multiplex PCR reads were re-called with MiXCR into one record per CDR3 protein. The repertoire has roughly 490,000 distinct CDR3 sequences, roughly 22% of them found once; the top ten carry around 12%. The clonotype comes from a female donor with Graves disease. The input for sequencing was peripheral blood mononuclear cells (PBMCs), taken when the disease was refractory, from a patient treated with antithyroid drugs.

The DNA for the CDR3 is TGTGCCAGCAGCCAAGATTGGGCAGGGGCTGGCTACACCTTC. Its translation is CASSQDWAGAGYTF. V gene TRBV7-2 combines with J gene TRBJ1-2; D perhaps matches TRBD1 (6 bases). This CDR3 has 14 residues. The ends were cut back, 5 bases at V and 7 bases at J, with 17 bases in the middle. The germline V gene encodes CDR1 SGHTA and CDR2 FQGNSA.